These 22 T cell receptor beta chains share one sample of origin, sequenced in a study of T-cell reconstitution after alpha-beta-depleted transplantation in children. The TCRbeta library incorporated unique molecular identifiers. TCRdb used MiXCR to reprocess the PCR reads, holding one entry per CDR3 protein. The table shows about 360,000 distinct CDR3 sequences, with roughly 14% occurring only once. The sample here was PBMCs, taken from the stem cell graft. These receptors were taken from a human donor who donated a stem cell graft to a child with Fanconi anemia.

The chain combines TRBV19 with TRBJ2-4, with D possibly being TRBD2 (5 bases). With 6 bases removed from V and 0 bases from J, the gap between germline ends came to 9 bases. The germline gives CDR1 LNHDA, CDR2 SQIVND (reference sequence). The CDR3 length is 14 residues. The CDR3 sequence: CASRQRLAKNIQYF. DNA for the CDR3: TGTGCCAGTAGACAGCGGTTAGCCAAAAACATTCAGTACTTC.

The rearrangement uses TRBV20-1 and TRBJ2-3, with D tentatively TRBD1 (5 bases). The CDR3 sequence is 13 residues long. Trimming removed 1 base from V and 6 bases from J, with 11 bases in between. The germline gives CDR1 DFQATT, CDR2 SNEGSKA (reference sequence). As DNA, the CDR3 is TGCAGTGCTAGAGGCAGGGCGGAGGATACGCAGTATTTT. As protein: CSARGRAEDTQYF.

V is TRBV11-2 and J is TRBJ2-5; TRBD1 matches at 10 bases. Trimming took 4 bases from V and 3 from J; bases not matched to a gene: 2. The germline gives CDR1 SGHAT, CDR2 FQNNGV. The CDR3 is made up of 14 amino acids. CDR3 loop: CASSSTGGEETQYF. CDR3 DNA sequence: TGTGCCAGCAGCTCGACAGGGGGCGAAGAGACCCAGTACTTC.

The chain links TRBV4-2 to TRBJ2-3; D remains ambiguous. Trimming took off 0 bases at V and 4 bases at J, with 11 bases between the two ends. Germline CDR1 is LGHNA and CDR2 is YNFKEQ. The CDR3 contains 15 residues. CDR3 in DNA: TGTGCCAGCAGCCAAGATGTGGTGTCCGCAGATACGCAGTATTTT. Protein sequence: CASSQDVVSADTQYF.

This clonotype was counted a few times. The chain carries TRBV7-2 and TRBJ2-3; no clear D gene. V lost 3 bases and J 0 bases, leaving 10 bases between the germline ends. Per germline, CDR1 SGHTA and CDR2 FQGNSA. The CDR3 is 15 amino acids. The CDR3 coding sequence is TGTGCCAGCAGCTTCGACGGATCAAGCACAGATACGCAGTATTTT. As protein: CASSFDGSSTDTQYF.

In this sample, this clonotype turned up a few times. The chain combines TRBV29-1 with TRBJ1-1; possible D gene TRBD1, 5 bases. The ends were cut back, 8 bases at V and 1 base at J, with 11 bases in the middle. Germline lookup yields CDR1 SQVTM and CDR2 ANQGSEA. The CDR3 consists of 12 residues. The CDR3 sequence is CSSWGGNTEAFF. The CDR3 DNA sequence: TGCAGCTCATGGGGGGGGAACACTGAAGCTTTCTTT.

This clonotype was seen at least ten times. V and J are TRBV9 and TRBJ2-3; the D is unclear. Trimming took off 4 bases at V and 3 bases at J, with 15 bases between the two ends. The CDR3 is made up of 15 amino acids. CDR1 is SGDLS, CDR2 YYNGEE, per germline. This chain's CDR3 is CASSSWAEMTDTQYF. CDR3 sequence (DNA): TGTGCCAGCAGCTCTTGGGCGGAGATGACAGATACGCAGTATTTT.

This rearrangement joins TRBV2 to TRBJ2-7; 9 bases agree with TRBD2. The CDR3 runs 13 residues. Germline loops: CDR1 SNHLY, CDR2 FYNNEI. The junction had 8 bases not matched to a gene; V was cut back by 11 bases and J by 3 bases. The CDR3: CAGRAAGGYEQYF. The DNA of the CDR3 is TGTGCCGGCCGGGCAGCGGGGGGCTACGAGCAGTACTTC.

In the case of this clonotype: A much bigger clone sits one base away, suggesting this may be a read error. The V gene is TRBV3-1, the J gene TRBJ1-5, with a weak D call TRBD1 (5 bases). Trimming shortened V by 1 base and J by 9 bases, and 16 bases separated the two germline ends. This CDR3 region has 15 residues. CDR1 and CDR2 from the germline V gene are LGHDT and YNNKEL (reference sequence). The CDR3 nucleotides are TGTGCCAGCAGCCAAGGAGACAGAACCTATCGGCCCCAGCATTTT. The encoded protein is CASSQGDRTYRPQHF.

This clonotype came up many times. The chain links TRBV5-6 to TRBJ1-2; 7 bases are shared with TRBD1. The CDR3 contains 13 residues. CDR1 is SGHDT and CDR2 is YYEEEE in the germline V gene. V shed 2 bases and J 8 bases; nucleotides not matched to a gene: 6. CDR3 residues: CASSFAGGGGYTF. CDR3 in DNA: TGTGCCAGCAGCTTCGCAGGGGGTGGCGGCTACACCTTC.

The V and J genes are TRBV11-2 and TRBJ2-1; tentatively, D is TRBD1 (5 bases). The CDR3 sequence is 14 residues long. Germline CDR1 reads SGHAT; CDR2 reads FQNNGV. V lost 0 bases, J lost 10 bases, and 13 bases lay in between. The CDR3 protein is CASSLDSGYWEQFF. Written as DNA, the CDR3 is TGTGCCAGCAGCTTAGATTCAGGGTACTGGGAGCAGTTCTTC.

In this sample, this clonotype turned up many times. This chain joins TRBV29-1 and TRBJ2-1, with 7 positions matching TRBD1. CDR1 SQVTM and CDR2 ANQGSEA come from the germline V gene. The CDR3 length is 13 residues. Trimming took 7 bases from V and 5 from J; bases not matched to a gene: 8. As DNA, the CDR3 is TGCAGCGCTGACGCCGGGACAGACAATGAGCAGTTCTTC. Translating gives CSADAGTDNEQFF.

This clonotype was seen ten or more times. The chain links TRBV24-1 to TRBJ1-2, with D possibly being TRBD1 (6 bases). Germline-derived CDR1 and CDR2 are KGHDR and SFDVKD. The V gene lost 5 bases and the J gene lost 7 bases, with 13 bases spanning the gap. The CDR3 is made up of 13 amino acids. CDR3 in DNA: TGTGCCACCAGTGGGGAGAGGGGGGCTGGCTACACCTTC. The encoded protein is CATSGERGAGYTF.

The chain recombines TRBV27 with TRBJ2-4; 7 bases are a match to TRBD1. Losses at the gene ends were 5 bases for V and 1 base for J; bases not matched to a gene: 11. The V gene's germline CDR1 is MNHEY and CDR2 SMNVEV (reference sequence). This CDR3 region has 17 residues. This CDR3 reads CASSPLYRGRAKNIQYF. The CDR3, as DNA: TGTGCCAGCAGTCCACTCTACAGGGGCCGGGCCAAAAACATTCAGTACTTC.

The chain recombines TRBV20-1 with TRBJ2-5; 8 bases map to TRBD2. CDR3 length: 15 amino acids. The junction had 11 bases not matched to a gene; V was cut back by 6 bases and J by 2 bases. CDR1 and CDR2 from the germline V gene are DFQATT and SNEGSKA (reference sequence). The CDR3 DNA follows: TGCAGTGCCCCCCGAGGCGGGGGGACACAAGAGACCCAGTACTTC. It is translated as CSAPRGGGTQETQYF.

Ten or more counts support this clonotype. The chain couples TRBV5-1 to TRBJ2-1; D remains ambiguous. Germline CDR1 and CDR2: SGHRS and YFSETQ. V gave up 7 bases and J gave up 6 bases, with 11 bases separating them. The CDR3 has 12 amino acids. The chain's CDR3 is CASYELSNEQFF. DNA of the CDR3: TGCGCCAGCTATGAGTTGAGCAATGAGCAGTTCTTC.

This clonotype was picked up a small number of times. The chain employs TRBV20-1 and TRBJ2-3, with 11 bases fitting TRBD2. The CDR3 is made up of 20 amino acids. Germline V gene lookup returns CDR1 DFQATT and CDR2 SNEGSKA (reference sequence). Trimming took 6 bases from V and 4 from J; bases not matched to a gene: 24. The CDR3 DNA follows: TGCAGTGCGGACCATCCCTCTAGCGGGGGGCCCGTTCTGTCCCCAGATACGCAGTATTTT. Protein product: CSADHPSSGGPVLSPDTQYF.

This clonotype was counted ten times or more. The CDR3 protein is CASSQDWQGYGTGELFF. CDR3 sequence (DNA): TGTGCCAGCAGCCAAGATTGGCAGGGGTATGGCACCGGGGAGCTGTTTTTT. This sequence joins TRBV3-1 and TRBJ2-2; the D gene is possibly TRBD1 (6 bases). V dropped 0 bases and J dropped 4 bases, with 15 bases sitting between them. The CDR3 sequence is 17 residues long. Germline V gene data show CDR1 as LGHDT and CDR2 as YNNKEL (reference sequence). Full variable domain (missing parts from reference TRBV3-1 and TRBJ2-2): DTAVSQTPKYLVTQMGNDKSIKCEQNLGHDTMYWYKQDSKKFLKIMFSYNNKELIINETVPNRFSPKSPDKAHLNLHINSLELGDSAVYFCASSQDWQGYGTGELFFGEGSRLTVL.

This rearrangement joins TRBV12-3 or TRBV12-4 to TRBJ1-4; D is perhaps TRBD1 (5 bases). Trimming cost V 4 bases and J 10 bases, with 16 bases left between them. This CDR3 contains 14 residues. In DNA, the CDR3 is TGTGCCAGCAGTTCCGGGACGAAAATGGGAAAACTGTTTTTT. Amino acid sequence: CASSSGTKMGKLFF.

This clonotype has just a few counts. V is TRBV2 and J is TRBJ1-1; the D gene is possibly TRBD1 (5 bases). With 1 base removed from V and 4 bases from J, the gap between germline ends came to 16 bases. Looked up from germline, CDR1 is SNHLY and CDR2 is FYNNEI. The CDR3 has 16 amino acids. As DNA, the CDR3 is TGTGCCAGCAGTGAAGAACGGGGCGTCGGGGGCACTGAAGCTTTCTTT. It translates to CASSEERGVGGTEAFF.

This clonotype has a count of ten or more. The chain has TRBV10-2 and TRBJ1-5, with a tentative D call TRBD1 (6 bases). There are 14 residues in the CDR3. Deletions cut 5 bases from V and 4 bases from J, with 12 bases between. Germline V gene lookup returns CDR1 WSHSY and CDR2 SAAADI. The CDR3 here is CASSTGRGNQPQHF. Here the CDR3 DNA reads TGCGCCAGCAGTACAGGGCGCGGAAATCAGCCCCAGCATTTT.

The chain recombines TRBV4-3 with TRBJ2-1, with TRBD2 identical over 13 bases. The CDR3 totals 17 residues. The V gene's germline CDR1 is LGHNA and CDR2 YSLEER. The ends lost 1 base at V and 9 bases at J; junction bases unmatched: 9. The DNA for the CDR3 is TGCGCCAGCAGCCAAGGGGGGACTAGCGGGGTTGTCGGTGAGCAGTTCTTC. This translates into CASSQGGTSGVVGEQFF.